The T cell receptor beta chain described here comes from a study of blood T cell repertoires in COVID-19. With V trimmed by 7 bases and J by 9 bases, 5 bases remained unmatched. The V gene's germline CDR1 is SGHTA and CDR2 FQGNSA. The CDR3 consists of 14 residues. Ages ranged from about 18 to 89 years, with residence in 24 US areas. Assay used: immunoSEQ multiplex PCR; TCRdb lists only in-frame clones, some missing. Counted here are approximately 230,000 clones, around 89% occurring once; the ten biggest clones make up approximately 4.1%. This clone was seen only a few times. This TCR was recovered from a woman between 25 and 40 years old who had recovered from COVID-19. The material sequenced was PBMCs or T cells enriched from blood (not recorded which). The gene calls are TRBV7-2 and TRBJ2-1; 14 bases agree with TRBD2. The CDR3 region is CASTGLAGVSEQFF. DNA of the CDR3: TGTGCCAGCACGGGACTAGCGGGAGTGAGTGAGCAGTTCTTC.